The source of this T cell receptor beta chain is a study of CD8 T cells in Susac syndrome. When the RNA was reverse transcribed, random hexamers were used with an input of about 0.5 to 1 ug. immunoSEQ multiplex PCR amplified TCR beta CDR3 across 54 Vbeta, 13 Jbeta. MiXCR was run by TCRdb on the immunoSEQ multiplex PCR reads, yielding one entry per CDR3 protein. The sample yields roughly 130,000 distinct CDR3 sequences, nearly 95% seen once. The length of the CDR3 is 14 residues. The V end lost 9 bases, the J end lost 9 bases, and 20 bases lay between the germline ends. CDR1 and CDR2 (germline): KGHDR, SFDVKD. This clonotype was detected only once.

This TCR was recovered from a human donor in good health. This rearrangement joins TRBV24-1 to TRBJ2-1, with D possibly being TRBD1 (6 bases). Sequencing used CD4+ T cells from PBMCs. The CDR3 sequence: CATQGPVQAREQFF. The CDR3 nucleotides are TGTGCCACCCAGGGGCCAGTGCAGGCTCGTGAGCAGTTCTTC.